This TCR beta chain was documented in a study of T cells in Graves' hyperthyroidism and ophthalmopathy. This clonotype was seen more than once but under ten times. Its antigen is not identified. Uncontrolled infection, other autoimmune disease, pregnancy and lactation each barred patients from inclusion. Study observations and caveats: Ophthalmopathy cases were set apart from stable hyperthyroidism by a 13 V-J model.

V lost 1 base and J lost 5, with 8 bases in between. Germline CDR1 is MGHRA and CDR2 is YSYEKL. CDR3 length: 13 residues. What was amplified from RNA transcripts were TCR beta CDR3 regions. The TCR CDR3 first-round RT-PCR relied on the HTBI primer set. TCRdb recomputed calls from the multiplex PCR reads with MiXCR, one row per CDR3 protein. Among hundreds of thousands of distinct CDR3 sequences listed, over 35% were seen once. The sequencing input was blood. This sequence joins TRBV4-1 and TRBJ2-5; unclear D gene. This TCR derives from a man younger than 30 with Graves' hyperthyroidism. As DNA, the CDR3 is TGCGCCAGCAGCCAAGGAATTCTCGAGACCCAGTACTTC. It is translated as CASSQGILETQYF.